What follows is one T cell receptor beta chain and its context. Its specificity is not known. The read ends 3 residues shy of where the CDR3 ends; the end is completed using the germline J gene. The data stem from a study of T cells in women clearing cervical HPV infection. TCRdb keeps only in-frame clones here, not all; method: immunoSEQ multiplex PCR. The sample holds 21,000 or so clones. This CDR3 is built from 14 residues. V was shortened by 0 bases and J by 4 bases, with 10 bases between the two germline ends. The V gene's germline CDR1 is SGHRS and CDR2 YFSETQ. Study-wide points: Controls had more TRBV6-7 (0.16%) than cases (about 0.11%).

This sequence joins TRBV5-1 and TRBJ1-1, with a weak D call TRBD1 (6 bases). The sample was blood buffy coat. The source of this sequence is a woman between 18 and 69 years old with a cervical HPV16 infection that either progressed to CIN3+ or cleared (not recorded which). The CDR3 here is CASSLGQVVTEAFF. The covered CDR3 bases are TGCGCCAGCAGCTTGGGACAGGTGGTCACTGAA.